A single sample is the source of the 27 T cell receptor beta chains below, sequenced in a study of cytomegalovirus exposure and HLA in healthy donors. It was with 60 Vbeta and 13 Jbeta primers that the PCR ran. Some clones are missing from TCRdb's copy, which holds only in-frame ones; the method was immunoSEQ multiplex PCR. The sample carries under 250,000 clones, 76% recorded once. The sample comprised PBMCs. The receptors were gathered from a young man in good health and CMV-seronegative.

This clone has more than one count but fewer than ten. The chain couples TRBV7-6 to TRBJ2-1; D call uncertain. CDR3 size: 17 residues. The germline V gene encodes CDR1 SGHVS and CDR2 FNYEAQ. Deletions cut 4 bases from V and 1 base from J, with 17 bases between. The CDR3 spells CASSSHDSRRSYNEQFF. As DNA, the CDR3 is TGTGCCAGCAGCTCACACGACTCGCGACGATCCTACAATGAGCAGTTCTTC.

V gene TRBV12-5 combines with J gene TRBJ1-1; D unresolved. CDR1 is LGHNT, CDR2 FRNRAP, per germline. V was trimmed by 1 base and J by 4 bases, leaving 7 bases between them. The CDR3 extends over 13 amino acids. The DNA for the CDR3 is TGTGCTAGTGGTTTGGGAGGGAGCACTGAAGCTTTCTTT. This gives the protein CASGLGGSTEAFF. Together with reference TRBV12-5 and TRBJ1-1, the CDR3 gives the full variable domain: DARVTQTPRHKVTEMGQEVTMRCQPILGHNTVFWYRQTMMQGLELLAYFRNRAPLDDSGMPKDRFSAEMPDATLATLKIQPSEPRDSAVYFCASGLGGSTEAFFGQGTRLTVV.

This clone appeared a few times. This sequence joins TRBV10-3 and TRBJ1-1, with TRBD1 matching over 11 bases. There are 20 residues in the CDR3. Germline V gene lookup returns CDR1 ENHRY and CDR2 SYGVKD. J was trimmed by 2 bases and V by 2 bases; bases with no gene match: 16. The chain's CDR3 is CAISEPPGSGTGGTNTEAFF. DNA of the CDR3: TGTGCCATCAGTGAGCCGCCAGGGTCCGGGACAGGGGGGACCAACACTGAAGCTTTCTTT.

To note about this clone: The sample holds other DNA sequences that translate to the same CDR3. DNA of the CDR3: TGTGCCAGCAGAACTAGCGGGAGCGCCGGGGAGCTGTTTTTT. Amino acids: CASRTSGSAGELFF. The chain joins TRBV6-5 to TRBJ2-2, with 11 bases identical to TRBD2. The CDR3 runs to 14 residues. V lost 6 bases, J lost 6 bases, and 3 bases stayed unmatched. In germline, CDR1 is MNHEY, CDR2 SVGAGI.

This clone has a handful of counts. The chain combines TRBV29-1 with TRBJ1-1, with TRBD1 matching over 11 bases. CDR1 is SQVTM, CDR2 ANQGSEA, per germline. This CDR3 has 14 amino acids. J was trimmed by 5 bases and V by 2 bases; bases with no gene match: 4. The CDR3 reads CSVELRDRGTEAFF. DNA of the CDR3: TGCAGCGTTGAACTCCGGGACAGGGGGACTGAAGCTTTCTTT.

In regard to this clone: One end of the junction varies from germline; a read error may be responsible. CDR3 in DNA: TGTTCCAGCAGCGAGGGAGGGTACGAGCAGTACTTC. Translating gives CSSSEGGYEQYF. This chain links TRBV7-9 with TRBJ2-7, with 7 bases lining up with TRBD2. CDR1 is SEHNR, CDR2 FQNEAQ, per germline (reference sequence). The CDR3 spans 12 residues.

This clone was observed a few times. This chain joins TRBV10-3 and TRBJ2-3; 9 bases align to TRBD1. Germline CDR1 ENHRY, CDR2 SYGVKD. V was clipped by 6 bases and J by 8 bases; unmatched bases: 12. The CDR3 length is 15 residues. The CDR3 sequence: CAIRARDREDGTQYF. CDR3 DNA: TGTGCCATCAGAGCCCGGGACAGGGAGGATGGTACGCAGTATTTT.

The V call is TRBV7-9, the J call TRBJ2-1; TRBD2 might be the D (5 bases). The V end was cut by 1 base, the J end by 4 bases, with 11 bases between. The CDR3 loop spans 15 amino acids. The V gene's germline CDR1 is SEHNR and CDR2 FQNEAQ (reference sequence). CDR3 coding DNA: TGTGCCAGCAGCTTAGAGGCTAGCCCGTACAATGAGCAGTTCTTC. The encoded protein is CASSLEASPYNEQFF.

This chain joins TRBV5-4 and TRBJ2-1, with a tentative D call TRBD1 (9 bases). The germline V gene has CDR1 SGHNT and CDR2 YYREEE (reference sequence). The CDR3 consists of 17 residues. V was pared by 3 bases and J by 3 bases, with 19 bases between. The CDR3 nucleotides read TGTGCCAGCAGCTCGGGGGGGACAGGGTTCCACTACAATGAGCAGTTCTTC. Translated: CASSSGGTGFHYNEQFF. Full variable domain (outside the CDR3, taken from reference TRBV5-4 and TRBJ2-1): ETGVTQSPTHLIKTRGQQVTLRCSSQSGHNTVSWYQQALGQGPQFIFQYYREEENGRGNFPPRFSGLQFPNYSSELNVNALELDDSALYLCASSSGGTGFHYNEQFFGPGTRLTVL.

This clone was seen a few times. The genes are TRBV5-1 and TRBJ1-1, with D possibly matching TRBD1 (5 bases). Germline CDR1 is SGHRS and CDR2 is YFSETQ. The CDR3 extends over 11 amino acids. V shed 8 bases and J shed 1 base, with 6 bases lying between them. The chain's CDR3 is CASQGNTEAFF. DNA for the CDR3: TGCGCCAGTCAGGGGAACACTGAAGCTTTCTTT.

This chain links TRBV6-1 with TRBJ2-5; 7 bases are shared with TRBD1. V dropped 5 bases and J dropped 7; count of bases not matched to a gene: 10. The CDR3 covers 14 residues. Germline CDR1 reads MNHNS; CDR2 reads SASEGT. CDR3 in amino acids: CASSQQGIGRTQYF. The CDR3 nucleotides read TGTGCCAGCAGTCAACAGGGGATTGGGAGGACCCAGTACTTC.

The chain has TRBV5-1 and TRBJ2-3; 15 bases are a match to TRBD2. This CDR3 contains 15 residues. The ends lost 8 bases at V and 5 bases at J; junction bases unmatched: 6. CDR1 and CDR2 from the germline V gene are SGHRS and YFSETQ. For the CDR3, the DNA is TGCGCCAGTAGGACTAGCGGGAGGGATATAGATACGCAGTATTTT. It codes for CASRTSGRDIDTQYF. Full variable domain (rest looked up from reference TRBV5-1 and TRBJ2-3): KAGVTQTPRYLIKTRGQQVTLSCSPISGHRSVSWYQQTPGQGLQFLFEYFSETQRNKGNFPGRFSGRQFSNSRSEMNVSTLELGDSALYLCASRTSGRDIDTQYFGPGTRLTVL.

This clone has only a few counts. The chain couples TRBV2 to TRBJ1-5; no reliable D call. The CDR3 has 14 residues. The ends were cut back, 6 bases at V and 7 bases at J, with 16 bases in the middle. Germline V CDR1 and CDR2: SNHLY, FYNNEI. The CDR3 sequence: CASSLFTGGQPQHF. For the CDR3, the DNA is TGTGCCAGCAGCCTGTTTACGGGAGGCCAGCCCCAGCATTTT.

The V and J genes are TRBV7-9 and TRBJ1-2, with 10 positions matching TRBD1. CDR3 length equals 14 residues. From germline, CDR1 is SEHNR and CDR2 FQNEAQ (reference sequence). Trimming removed 5 bases from V and 4 bases from J; junction bases left unmatched: 4. The CDR3 sequence: CASSRQGAVYGYTF. The CDR3 DNA sequence: TGTGCCAGCAGCCGACAGGGGGCGGTCTATGGCTACACCTTC.

V usage is TRBV30 and J usage is TRBJ2-1; 8 bases are shared with TRBD2. With 4 bases clipped from V and 6 bases from J, the junction kept 8 bases outside the gene matches. The CDR3 has 14 residues. Germline assignment: CDR1 GTSNPN and CDR2 SVGIG (reference sequence). This CDR3 is CAWNGLAGPNEQFF. CDR3 DNA sequence: TGTGCCTGGAATGGTTTAGCGGGACCCAATGAGCAGTTCTTC. Based on the CDR3 plus reference TRBV30 and TRBJ2-1, the full variable domain is SQTIHQWPATLVQPVGSPLSLECTVEGTSNPNLYWYRQAAGRGLQLLFYSVGIGQISSEVPQNLSASRPQDRQFILSSKKLLLSDSGFYLCAWNGLAGPNEQFFGPGTRLTVL.

This clone was seen just once. This rearrangement joins TRBV5-5 to TRBJ1-2, with TRBD1 matching over 9 bases. This CDR3 has 14 residues. Per germline, CDR1 SGHKS and CDR2 YYEKEE (reference sequence). Trimming cost V 3 bases and J 8 bases; bases outside gene matches: 8. The CDR3 region is CASSSTGGATGYTF. CDR3 bases: TGTGCCAGCAGCTCTACAGGGGGCGCGACCGGCTACACCTTC.

J is TRBJ1-2 and V is TRBV7-9; a possible D gene is TRBD1 (5 bases). V was shortened by 4 bases and J by 4 bases, with 13 bases between the two germline ends. Germline V lookup: CDR1 SEHNR, CDR2 FQNEAQ (reference sequence). CDR3 length: 14 residues. CDR3 DNA sequence: TGTGCCAGCAGCTCACCAGGGCTTGGCTATGGCTACACCTTC. This gives the protein CASSSPGLGYGYTF.

DNA of the CDR3: TGTGCCAGCAGCCCCCTTGGTGGGGGCGATAATGAAAAACTGTTTTTT. The encoded protein is CASSPLGGGDNEKLFF. J is TRBJ1-4 and V is TRBV14; a weak D match, TRBD1 (6 bases). CDR3 length: 16 amino acids. V lost 4 bases and J 4 bases, leaving 16 bases between the germline ends. Germline values: CDR1 SGHDN, CDR2 FVKESK.

The chain uses TRBV28 and TRBJ1-2; 7 bases are shared with TRBD1. There are 14 residues in the CDR3. The germline gives CDR1 MDHEN, CDR2 SYDVKM. V lost 4 bases to trimming and J lost 4 bases; unmatched junction nucleotides: 6. Here the CDR3 reads CASSWGGQVYGYTF. CDR3 nucleotide sequence: TGTGCCAGCAGTTGGGGTGGACAGGTCTATGGCTACACCTTC.

The chain has TRBV12-5 and TRBJ1-2; 8 nucleotides agree with TRBD1. The CDR3 is 13 residues long. Trimming cost V 7 bases and J 8 bases; bases outside gene matches: 9. Per the germline V gene, CDR1 is LGHNT and CDR2 is FRNRAP. The CDR3 region has the DNA TGTGCTAGTGCCGTTGGGACAGGAAGGGGCTACACCTTC. Protein: CASAVGTGRGYTF.

This sequence joins TRBV6-5 and TRBJ1-1; no definite D call. The germline V gene encodes CDR1 MNHEY and CDR2 SVGAGI. The CDR3 runs 14 residues. Trimming stripped 4 bases from V and 0 bases from J, with 9 bases between. CDR3 sequence reads: CASSSPRMNTEAFF. The CDR3 nucleotides are TGTGCCAGCAGTTCGCCGCGGATGAACACTGAAGCTTTCTTT.

The chain couples TRBV7-3 to TRBJ2-7; 7 nucleotides match TRBD2. The ends lost 2 bases at V and 3 bases at J; junction bases unmatched: 4. The germline V gene encodes CDR1 SGHTA and CDR2 FQGTGA. This CDR3 comprises 14 residues. CDR3 in amino acids: CASSLGGRGYEQYF. CDR3 in DNA: TGTGCCAGCAGCTTAGGCGGGAGAGGCTACGAGCAGTACTTC.

CDR3 loop: CASSAEGEGSYEQYF. The CDR3 DNA sequence: TGCGCCAGCAGTGCTGAGGGAGAGGGCTCCTACGAGCAGTACTTC. V is TRBV10-1 and J is TRBJ2-7; tentatively, D is TRBD2 (5 bases). CDR3 length equals 15 residues. The ends were cut back, 4 bases at V and 0 bases at J, with 13 bases in the middle. Looked up from germline, CDR1 is WNHNN and CDR2 is SYGVQD (reference sequence).

This rearrangement joins TRBV28 to TRBJ2-2; D is possibly TRBD2 (5 bases). Germline-derived CDR1 and CDR2 are MDHEN and SYDVKM. Trimming pared 9 bases from V and 0 bases from J, leaving 14 bases between. CDR3 length: 15 amino acids. The CDR3 DNA is TGTGCCAGTTTGGGTGGACTTACGAACACCGGGGAGCTGTTTTTT. Translating gives CASLGGLTNTGELFF.

V is TRBV28 and J is TRBJ2-7; D ambiguous. Trimming left V 7 bases short and J 2 bases short, with 12 bases between. The CDR3 is 13 residues long. In germline, CDR1 is MDHEN, CDR2 SYDVKM. CDR3 nucleotide sequence: TGTGCCAGCAAACGAGCAGGAACCTACGAGCAGTACTTC. Residues: CASKRAGTYEQYF.

Here the CDR3 reads CASSYSGRLGYEQYF. The CDR3 region has the DNA TGTGCCAGCAGTTACTCGGGCAGGCTTGGCTACGAGCAGTACTTC. The chain couples TRBV6-5 to TRBJ2-7, with unresolved D. Germline V gene lookup returns CDR1 MNHEY and CDR2 SVGAGI. V was cut by 0 bases and J by 3 bases, with 12 bases left in between. There are 15 residues in the CDR3.

This chain joins TRBV18 and TRBJ2-7, with D maybe TRBD1 (6 bases). V shed 2 bases and J shed 4 bases, with 12 bases lying between them. Germline V lookup: CDR1 KGHSH, CDR2 LQKENI. This CDR3 is built from 14 residues. The CDR3 region is CASSPEGTPYEQYF. In DNA, the CDR3 is TGTGCCAGCTCACCAGAGGGGACACCTTACGAGCAGTACTTC.